This is a list of T cell receptor beta chains from one sample in a study of cytomegalovirus exposure and HLA in healthy donors. Measured with immunoSEQ multiplex PCR; TCRdb has only the in-frame clones, and not every one. Here the sample spans around 190,000 clones, 70% to 85% being singletons. The specimen sequenced was PBMCs. The receptors derive from a woman in her 40s in good health and CMV-seronegative. Each CDR3 is given with its conserved first and last residue. The order of the fields is V gene, D gene, clone size, J gene, CDR3 protein, CDR3 DNA. A D gene is named only where the DNA matches it firmly. Size is stated for part of the rows, as once, few or many counts, or as a class when the clone is expanded.

V: TRBV5-1
D: -
size: once
J: TRBJ1-5
CDR3: CASSLGSGGSNQPQHF
DNA: TGCGCCAGCAGCCTGGGGTCGGGGGGGAGCAATCAGCCTCAGCATTTT

V: TRBV6-4
D: -
size: -
J: TRBJ1-2
CDR3: CASSDQPYAGGGRKNYGYTF
DNA: TGTGCCAGCAGTGATCAGCCCTATGCCGGGGGAGGCCGGAAGAACTATGGCTACACCTTC

V: TRBV6-6
D: TRBD1
size: once
J: TRBJ1-1
CDR3: CASSQRQGRENTEAFF
DNA: TGTGCCAGCAGTCAGCGACAGGGGAGGGAGAACACTGAAGCTTTCTTT

V: TRBV7-2
D: TRBD1
size: once
J: TRBJ2-3
CDR3: CASSLDRARDTQYF
DNA: TGTGCCAGCAGCCTGGACAGGGCTAGAGATACGCAGTATTTT

V: TRBV29-1
D: TRBD1
size: -
J: TRBJ1-1
CDR3: CSVLRQGAIGTEAFF
DNA: TGCAGCGTCCTTAGACAGGGGGCTATCGGCACTGAAGCTTTCTTT

V: TRBV6-1
D: -
size: -
J: TRBJ2-1
CDR3: CASSEVQGWFF
DNA: TGTGCCAGCAGTGAAGTGCAGGGGTGGTTCTTC

V: TRBV4-3
D: TRBD1
size: few
J: TRBJ2-7
CDR3: CASSQEQGAGSYEQYF
DNA: TGCGCCAGCAGCCAAGAACAGGGGGCTGGGTCCTACGAGCAGTACTTC

V: TRBV7-2
D: -
size: -
J: TRBJ1-2
CDR3: CASSFLTLANYGYTF
DNA: TGTGCCAGCAGCTTCCTGACACTCGCTAACTATGGCTACACCTTC

V: TRBV9
D: -
size: -
J: TRBJ2-5
CDR3: CASSGGTMGETQYF
DNA: TGTGCCAGCAGCGGCGGGACCATGGGAGAGACCCAGTACTTC

V: TRBV6-5
D: -
size: -
J: TRBJ1-1
CDR3: CASRDPVAPGGAFF
DNA: TGTGCCAGCAGGGATCCGGTAGCGCCGGGCGGAGCTTTCTTT

V: TRBV10-3
D: TRBD1
size: -
J: TRBJ1-2
CDR3: CALRDRVFDGYTF
DNA: TGTGCCCTCCGGGACAGGGTATTCGATGGCTACACCTTC

V: TRBV2
D: -
size: -
J: TRBJ1-5
CDR3: CASRGGNNQPQHF
DNA: TGTGCCAGCCGGGGGGGGAACAATCAGCCCCAGCATTTT

V: TRBV6-5
D: -
size: -
J: TRBJ2-5
CDR3: CASSYQGQETQYF
DNA: TGTGCCAGCAGTTACCAGGGGCAAGAGACCCAGTACTTC

V: TRBV6-1
D: TRBD1
size: -
J: TRBJ1-5
CDR3: CASSVRTGEFNQPQHF
DNA: TGTGCCAGCAGTGTACGGACAGGGGAGTTCAATCAGCCCCAGCATTTT

V: TRBV2
D: TRBD1
size: -
J: TRBJ2-5
CDR3: CASSEAPTGGETQYF
DNA: TGTGCCAGCAGTGAAGCGCCGACAGGGGGGGAGACCCAGTACTTC

V: TRBV2
D: -
size: -
J: TRBJ2-1
CDR3: CASSLSVNEQFF
DNA: TGTGCCAGCAGTCTGAGCGTAAATGAGCAGTTCTTC

V: TRBV4-3
D: TRBD2
size: few
J: TRBJ2-1
CDR3: CASSQRASGNNEQFF
DNA: TGCGCCAGCAGCCAAAGAGCTAGCGGAAACAATGAGCAGTTCTTC

V: TRBV29-1
D: -
size: once
J: TRBJ1-4
CDR3: CSVEAIGIGGKLFF
DNA: TGCAGCGTTGAGGCTATAGGGATTGGAGGAAAACTGTTTTTT

V: TRBV7-2
D: TRBD1
size: few
J: TRBJ1-5
CDR3: CASSSTGKSNQPQHF
DNA: TGTGCCAGCAGCTCGACAGGGAAGAGCAATCAGCCCCAGCATTTT

V: TRBV18
D: -
size: -
J: TRBJ1-6
CDR3: CASSPGTQGGSPLHF
DNA: TGTGCCAGCTCACCCGGGACCCAAGGGGGTTCACCCCTCCACTTT

V: TRBV7-3
D: TRBD2
size: -
J: TRBJ2-3
CDR3: CASSFKHGSGRGGDTQYF
DNA: TGTGCCAGCAGCTTTAAGCACGGTAGCGGGAGAGGTGGAGATACGCAGTATTTT

V: TRBV4-1
D: TRBD2
size: -
J: TRBJ2-5
CDR3: CASSQAGLAGGGQETQYF
DNA: TGCGCCAGCAGCCAAGCGGGGCTAGCGGGAGGGGGGCAAGAGACCCAGTACTTC

V: TRBV19
D: -
size: -
J: TRBJ1-5
CDR3: CASSPGGVGGWNQPQHF
DNA: TGTGCCAGTAGTCCCGGAGGGGTCGGGGGTTGGAATCAGCCCCAGCATTTT

V: TRBV27
D: TRBD1
size: -
J: TRBJ1-2
CDR3: CASSLTGTGPYGYTF
DNA: TGTGCCAGCAGTTTAACCGGGACAGGCCCCTATGGCTACACCTTC

V: TRBV9
D: TRBD1
size: -
J: TRBJ1-2
CDR3: CASSVVSRGARGYTF
DNA: TGTGCCAGCAGCGTAGTAAGCAGGGGGGCTCGTGGCTACACCTTC

V: TRBV5-1
D: -
size: -
J: TRBJ2-7
CDR3: CASSLAGGEQYF
DNA: TGCGCCAGCAGCTTGGCCGGGGGCGAGCAGTACTTC

V: TRBV5-6
D: TRBD1
size: -
J: TRBJ1-3
CDR3: CASSLQGGPGNTIYF
DNA: TGTGCCAGCAGCTTACAGGGGGGACCTGGAAACACCATATATTTT

V: TRBV6-1
D: -
size: -
J: TRBJ2-7
CDR3: CASRGPYEQYF
DNA: TGTGCCAGCAGGGGCCCCTACGAGCAGTACTTC

V: TRBV28
D: TRBD1
size: -
J: TRBJ2-3
CDR3: CASSPQGWGTDTQYF
DNA: TGTGCCAGCAGTCCACAGGGGTGGGGCACAGATACGCAGTATTTT

V: TRBV5-4
D: -
size: -
J: TRBJ1-5
CDR3: CASSLGPIQGSNQPQHF
DNA: TGTGCCAGCAGCTTGGGCCCTATCCAGGGTAGCAATCAGCCCCAGCATTTT

V: TRBV5-4
D: TRBD2
size: -
J: TRBJ2-7
CDR3: CASSPPPGGGSYEQYF
DNA: TGTGCCAGCAGCCCGCCACCGGGCGGGGGCTCCTACGAGCAGTACTTC

V: TRBV18
D: -
size: -
J: TRBJ1-1
CDR3: CASSPPGDSIPNTEAFF
DNA: TGTGCCAGCTCACCACCGGGGGACTCCATTCCAAACACTGAAGCTTTCTTT

V: TRBV15
D: -
size: -
J: TRBJ1-2
CDR3: CATSRDLGTQVGGGYTF
DNA: TGTGCCACCAGCAGAGACCTCGGGACTCAGGTGGGGGGTGGCTACACCTTC

V: TRBV19
D: TRBD1
size: -
J: TRBJ2-3
CDR3: CASSTGQGENTQYF
DNA: TGTGCCAGTAGTACGGGACAGGGGGAAAATACGCAGTATTTT

V: TRBV11-2
D: -
size: -
J: TRBJ1-1
CDR3: CASSFLQGKESTEASF
DNA: TGTGCCAGCAGCTTCTTACAGGGTAAGGAAAGTACTGAAGCTTCCTTT

V: TRBV10-2
D: TRBD2
size: few
J: TRBJ2-7
CDR3: CASSDLAGSYEQYF
DNA: TGCGCCAGCAGTGATCTAGCGGGTAGCTACGAGCAGTACTTC

V: TRBV6-6
D: -
size: -
J: TRBJ1-5
CDR3: CASSYQAPHQPQHF
DNA: TGTGCCAGCAGTTACCAGGCTCCCCATCAGCCCCAGCATTTT

V: TRBV5-1
D: -
size: few
J: TRBJ1-1
CDR3: CASSLDSGGGTEAFF
DNA: TGCGCCAGCAGCTTGGATTCTGGTGGGGGGACTGAAGCTTTCTTT

V: TRBV2
D: TRBD1
size: -
J: TRBJ2-7
CDR3: CASSELGGYYEQYF
DNA: TGTGCCAGCAGTGAACTAGGGGGCTACTACGAGCAGTACTTC

V: TRBV2
D: TRBD1
size: -
J: TRBJ1-6
CDR3: CASISDRGGNSPLHF
DNA: TGTGCCAGCATTTCGGACAGGGGAGGTAATTCACCCCTCCACTTT